This TCR beta chain originates from a study of shared clonotypes between healthy human individuals (dated by TCRdb to about 2020). Looking at the study overall: A few men and a couple of women, aged 18 to 49 years, made up the cohort. Libraries were prepared and TCR repertoires were sequenced by different laboratories using diverse techniques, in order to increase sequencing depth and limit assay-specific biases. Blood TCR repertoires of 5 or 6 healthy adults were deeply sequenced to estimate repertoire size and the extent of clonotype sharing between individuals. For each donor, CD4 naive and CD4 memory were each run on three plates, CD8 naive on two plates, and CD8 memory on one plate. Per donor, leukapheresis produced somewhere between about 0.94 and 9.5 billion PBMCs. Broad study findings and their caveats: Estimated clonotype richness was generally larger for naive than for memory subsets. Sampling was limited to blood, and TCR repertoires in tissue likely differ from TCR repertoires in blood. Compared with non-shared clonotypes, clonotypes shared by all four sorted-subset donors had higher generation probabilities. The genetic and exposure-history diversity represented was limited by the small number of donors. Pairwise subsampling led to the expectation that sequencing depth would affect the degree of clonotype sharing among donors. Even with the large sequencing depth, rarefaction of the sorted-subset datasets indicated that sequencing was incomplete. Across a few donors, approximately 5% of naive CD4, 3% to 3.5% of naive CD8, 2.3% of memory CD4, and approximately 0.4% of memory CD8 clonotypes were shared.

The donors were healthy, HIV-negative adults with no recently reported acute infections or vaccinations. Every donor was a Caucasian adult residing in Nashville, Tennessee, USA. Magnetic negative selection was used to enrich CD4+ T cells, after which naive cells were positively selected on CD45RA and the negative fraction became the memory subset. Blood was collected by leukapheresis, and PBMCs were isolated by Ficoll-Histopaque density gradient centrifugation and then cryopreserved in liquid nitrogen vapor phase. Purity and quantity of every magnetically sorted T cell population were checked by analytical flow cytometry. Genomic DNA was isolated from each sorted fraction and quantified by UV absorbance on a Nanodrop 2000c. Taken from cysteine to phenylalanine, the CDR3 has 14 residues. Left in the record is the CDR3 DNA by itself, 42 bases read in frame from the first base. The V end gives up 4 bases and the J end 0 bases, leaving 3 bases in the junction not matched to a gene. CDR1 and CDR2 (SGHRS, YFSETQ) derive from the germline V gene.

TCR CDR3 regions were amplified from genomic DNA by multiplex PCR using the deep immunoSEQ assay. Extracted genomic DNA from each cell subset was spread evenly across all wells of several immunoSEQ 96-well plates, with each plate serving as a replicate. For sorted subsets, roughly 200 ng genomic DNA, equal to tens of thousands of T cell genomes, was loaded into each replicate PCR. Purified libraries were quantified with a Qubit 3.0 fluorometer, sized on a Bioanalyzer 2100, and re-quantified with the KAPA Library Quantification kit. Each immunoSEQ 96-well plate was sequenced on its own single-read 150-cycle Illumina NextSeq 550 flow cell. In the authors' own workflow: Because the immunoSEQ output included only junctional sequences and no quality scores, the filtering could not be the same as the filtering used for full-length reads. To assign V/J genes and CDR3, sequences were annotated against IMGT germline references using PyIR, a Python wrapper for IgBLAST v1.9. Any read was removed if the V/J assignment was weak (E-value above 1e-6), the CDR3 was missing, or the read contained stop codons, out-of-frame junctions, or ambiguous translated residues. A V3J clonotype was defined by an identical inferred V gene, J gene, and CDR3 amino acid sequence. The percentage overlap between two repertoires was calculated by dividing the number of shared unique clonotypes by the size of the smaller repertoire. Repertoire richness was assessed with RTK rarefaction, the Chao1 estimator, and Recon v2.1 estimates of unobserved clonotypes. Generation probabilities for all TCRbeta clonotypes obtained by the gDNA method from a handful of donors were computed using OLGA. The source is immuneACCESS, and TCRdb retained only in-frame sequences with V and J called. Part of the clones is not carried over; for the studies checked, unresolved V genes explain less than half of this, and the remainder is unexplained. V, J and clone size derive from that table, while D and trimming were established from the DNA sequence. Recorded for this sample are over a million clones; 96% of them occurred a single time. The ten largest clones capture 0.95% to 1.5% of the sample.

For this clone: Its antigen is currently not known. No base-level quality is on record; no much larger clone is a single base apart. The sample has other DNA sequences that encode this CDR3 too.

Source material: naive CD4+ T cells sorted from blood. The sample's cell subset or site, from its label and the paper: CD45RA+ positively selected. The source of this sequence is a man aged 25-45 years in good health. This chain joins TRBV5-1 to TRBJ1-1, and 7 junction bases match TRBD1. The DNA sequence is as follows: TGCGCCAGCAGCAGACAGGGAATGAACACTGAAGCTTTCTTT. It codes for CASSRQGMNTEAFF.